This TCR beta chain was retrieved from a study of CDR3 diversity in severe acne. TCRdb reprocessed the PCR reads with MiXCR, giving one entry per CDR3 protein. The profile covers about 100,000 distinct CDR3 sequences, with approximately 47% appearing a single time and around an eighth taken by the ten largest. With 4 bases removed from V and 5 bases from J, the gap between germline ends came to 8 bases. Germline V lookup: CDR1 SGHDN, CDR2 FVKESK. The CDR3 consists of 12 residues. The chain links TRBV14 to TRBJ2-5; D is possibly TRBD1 (5 bases). The source material was blood. This receptor was taken from a male donor with acne. CDR3: CASSRQLETQYF. The DNA of the CDR3 is TGTGCCAGCAGCCGACAGTTGGAGACCCAGTACTTC.